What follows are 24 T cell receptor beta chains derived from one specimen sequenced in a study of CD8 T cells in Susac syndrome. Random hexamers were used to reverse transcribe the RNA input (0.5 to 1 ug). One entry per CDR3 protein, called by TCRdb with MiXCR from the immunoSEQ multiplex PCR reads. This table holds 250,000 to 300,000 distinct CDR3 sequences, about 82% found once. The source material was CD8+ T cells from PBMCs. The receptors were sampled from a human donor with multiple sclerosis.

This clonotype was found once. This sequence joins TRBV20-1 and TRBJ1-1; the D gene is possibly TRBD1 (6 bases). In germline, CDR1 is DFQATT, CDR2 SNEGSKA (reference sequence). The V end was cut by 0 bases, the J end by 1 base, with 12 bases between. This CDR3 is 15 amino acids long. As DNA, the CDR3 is TGCAGTGCTAGAGATTTTAACAGGGAGAACACTGAAGCTTTCTTT. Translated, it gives CSARDFNRENTEAFF.

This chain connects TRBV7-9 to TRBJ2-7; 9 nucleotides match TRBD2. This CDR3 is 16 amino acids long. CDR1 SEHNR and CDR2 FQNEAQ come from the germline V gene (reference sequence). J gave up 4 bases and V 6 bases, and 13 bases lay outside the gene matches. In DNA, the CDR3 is TGTGCCAGCAGTTCTACCGGGACTAGCATTTATTACGAGCAGTACTTC. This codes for CASSSTGTSIYYEQYF.

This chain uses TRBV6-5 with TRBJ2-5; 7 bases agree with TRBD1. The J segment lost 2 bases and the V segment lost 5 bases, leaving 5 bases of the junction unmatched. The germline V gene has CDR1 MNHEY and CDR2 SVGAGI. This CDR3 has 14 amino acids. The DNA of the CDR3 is TGTGCCAGCAGTCACTACAGGGGACAAGAGACCCAGTACTTC. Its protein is CASSHYRGQETQYF.

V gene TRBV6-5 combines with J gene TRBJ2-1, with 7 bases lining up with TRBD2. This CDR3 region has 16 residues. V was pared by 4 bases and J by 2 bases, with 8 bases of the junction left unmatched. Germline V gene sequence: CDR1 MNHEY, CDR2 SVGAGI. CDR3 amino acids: CASSFKAGPPYNEQFF. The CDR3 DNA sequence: TGTGCCAGCAGTTTCAAAGCGGGACCGCCCTACAATGAGCAGTTCTTC.

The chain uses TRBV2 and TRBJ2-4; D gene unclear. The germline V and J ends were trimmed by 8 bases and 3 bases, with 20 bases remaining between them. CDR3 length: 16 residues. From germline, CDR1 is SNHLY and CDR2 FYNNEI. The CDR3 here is CASLKEPPDGKNIQYF. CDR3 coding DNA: TGTGCCAGCCTGAAGGAGCCGCCTGATGGCAAAAACATTCAGTACTTC.

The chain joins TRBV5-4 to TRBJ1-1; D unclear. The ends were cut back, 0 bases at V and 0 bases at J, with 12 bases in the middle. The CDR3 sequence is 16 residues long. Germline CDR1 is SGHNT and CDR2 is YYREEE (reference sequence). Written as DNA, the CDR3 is TGTGCCAGCAGCTTGGTGGGAGGAGGATTGAACACTGAAGCTTTCTTT. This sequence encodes CASSLVGGGLNTEAFF.

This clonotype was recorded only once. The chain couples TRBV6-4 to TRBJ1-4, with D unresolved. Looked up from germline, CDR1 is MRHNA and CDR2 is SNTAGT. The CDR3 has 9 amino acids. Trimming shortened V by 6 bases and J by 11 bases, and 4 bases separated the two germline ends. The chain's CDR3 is CASSTKLFF. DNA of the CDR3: TGTGCCAGCAGCACCAAACTGTTTTTT.

CDR3 nucleotide sequence: TGTGCCAGCAGTCCTTCCCGACTAGCGGGAGGGCCGACCTACGAGCAGTACTTC. This encodes CASSPSRLAGGPTYEQYF. This chain joins TRBV6-2 or TRBV6-3 and TRBJ2-7; 14 bases match TRBD2. Trimming cost V 5 bases and J 2 bases; bases outside gene matches: 11. There are 18 residues in the CDR3. In germline, CDR1 is MNHEY, CDR2 SVGEGT.

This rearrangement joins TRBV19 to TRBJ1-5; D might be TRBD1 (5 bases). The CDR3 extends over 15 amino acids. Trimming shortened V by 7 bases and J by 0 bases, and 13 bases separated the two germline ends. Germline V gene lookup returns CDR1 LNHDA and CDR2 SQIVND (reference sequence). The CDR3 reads CASTLPGDSNQPQHF. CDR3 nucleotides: TGTGCCAGTACCCTGCCGGGGGATAGCAATCAGCCCCAGCATTTT.

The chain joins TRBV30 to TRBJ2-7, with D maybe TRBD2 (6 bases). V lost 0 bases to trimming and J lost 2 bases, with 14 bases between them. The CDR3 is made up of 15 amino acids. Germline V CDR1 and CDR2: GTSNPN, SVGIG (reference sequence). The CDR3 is CAWSVGAGTAYEQYF. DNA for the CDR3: TGTGCCTGGAGTGTAGGGGCGGGAACCGCCTACGAGCAGTACTTC.

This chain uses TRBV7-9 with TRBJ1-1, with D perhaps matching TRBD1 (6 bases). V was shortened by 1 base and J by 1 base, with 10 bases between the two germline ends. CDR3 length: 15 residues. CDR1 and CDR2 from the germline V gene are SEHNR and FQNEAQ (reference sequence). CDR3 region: CASSLEGGSNTEAFF. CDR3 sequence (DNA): TGTGCCAGCAGCTTAGAGGGGGGGTCGAACACTGAAGCTTTCTTT. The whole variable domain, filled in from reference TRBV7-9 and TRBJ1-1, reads DTGVSQNPRHKITKRGQNVTFRCDPISEHNRLYWYRQTLGQGPEFLTYFQNEAQLEKSRLLSDRFSAERPKGSFSTLEIQRTEQGDSAMYLCASSLEGGSNTEAFFGQGTRLTVV.

In nucleotides, the CDR3 is TGCAGTGCTAGAGATACGGTAGCAAATCCGAATGAGCAGTTCTTC. Protein product: CSARDTVANPNEQFF. This rearrangement joins TRBV20-1 to TRBJ2-1; D gene ambiguous. Looked up from germline, CDR1 is DFQATT and CDR2 is SNEGSKA (reference sequence). Trimming shortened V by 0 bases and J by 7 bases, and 16 bases separated the two germline ends. This CDR3 comprises 15 residues.

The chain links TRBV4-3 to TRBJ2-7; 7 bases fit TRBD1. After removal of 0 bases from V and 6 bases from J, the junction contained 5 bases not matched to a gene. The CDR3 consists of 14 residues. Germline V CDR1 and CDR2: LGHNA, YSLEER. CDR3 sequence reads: CASSQDRGSSEQYF. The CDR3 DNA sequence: TGCGCCAGCAGCCAAGACAGGGGGTCGTCCGAGCAGTACTTC.

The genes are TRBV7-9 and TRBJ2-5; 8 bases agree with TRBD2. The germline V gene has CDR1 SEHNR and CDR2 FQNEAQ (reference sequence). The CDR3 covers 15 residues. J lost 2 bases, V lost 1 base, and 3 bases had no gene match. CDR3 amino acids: CASSLGSSGQETQYF. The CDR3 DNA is TGTGCCAGCAGCTTAGGGTCTAGCGGGCAAGAGACCCAGTACTTC.

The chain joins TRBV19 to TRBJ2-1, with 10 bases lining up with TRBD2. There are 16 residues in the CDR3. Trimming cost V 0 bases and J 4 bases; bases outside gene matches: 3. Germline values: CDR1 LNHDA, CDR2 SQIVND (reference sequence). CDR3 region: CASSIDLAGVYNEQFF. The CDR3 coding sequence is TGTGCCAGTAGTATAGATCTAGCGGGAGTGTACAATGAGCAGTTCTTC.

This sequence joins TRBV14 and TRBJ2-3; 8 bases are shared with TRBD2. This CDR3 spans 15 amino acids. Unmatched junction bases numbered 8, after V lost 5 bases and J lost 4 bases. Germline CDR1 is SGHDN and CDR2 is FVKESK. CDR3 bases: TGTGCCAGCAGCACCGGGACTAGAGACGCAGATACGCAGTATTTT. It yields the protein CASSTGTRDADTQYF. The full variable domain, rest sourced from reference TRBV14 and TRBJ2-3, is EAGVTQFPSHSVIEKGQTVTLRCDPISGHDNLYWYRRVMGKEIKFLLHFVKESKQDESGMPNNRFLAERTGGTYSTLKVQPAELEDSGVYFCASSTGTRDADTQYFGPGTRLTVL.

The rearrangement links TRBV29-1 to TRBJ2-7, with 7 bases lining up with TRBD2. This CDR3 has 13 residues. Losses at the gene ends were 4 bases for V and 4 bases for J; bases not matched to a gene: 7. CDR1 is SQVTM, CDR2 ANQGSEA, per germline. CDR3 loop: CSVGSSGYYEQYF. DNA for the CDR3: TGCAGCGTTGGGTCTAGCGGATATTACGAGCAGTACTTC.

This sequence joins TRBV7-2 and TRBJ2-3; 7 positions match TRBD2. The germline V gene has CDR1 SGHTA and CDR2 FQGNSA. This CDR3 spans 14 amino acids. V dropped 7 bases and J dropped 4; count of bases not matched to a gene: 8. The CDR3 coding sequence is TGTGCCAGCACGGGCGGGAGTTTCGCAGATACGCAGTATTTT. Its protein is CASTGGSFADTQYF.

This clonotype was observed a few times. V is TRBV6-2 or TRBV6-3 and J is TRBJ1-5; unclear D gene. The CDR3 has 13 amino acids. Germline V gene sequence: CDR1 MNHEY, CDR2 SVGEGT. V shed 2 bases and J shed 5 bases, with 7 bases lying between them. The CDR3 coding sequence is TGTGCCAGCAGTTACATCGGGGATCAGCCCCAGCATTTT. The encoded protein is CASSYIGDQPQHF.

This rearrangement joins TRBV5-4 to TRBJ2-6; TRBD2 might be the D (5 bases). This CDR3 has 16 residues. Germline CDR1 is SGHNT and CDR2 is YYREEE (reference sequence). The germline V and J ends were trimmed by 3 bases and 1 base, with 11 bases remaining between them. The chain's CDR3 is CASSSPGGSGANVLTF. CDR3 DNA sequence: TGTGCCAGCAGCTCCCCTGGAGGTTCTGGGGCCAACGTCCTGACTTTC.

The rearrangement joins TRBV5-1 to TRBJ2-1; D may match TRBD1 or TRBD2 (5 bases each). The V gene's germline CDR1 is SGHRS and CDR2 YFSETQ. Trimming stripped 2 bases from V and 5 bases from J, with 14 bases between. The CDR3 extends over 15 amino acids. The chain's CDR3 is CASSFGTGRDNEQFF. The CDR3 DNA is TGCGCCAGCAGCTTTGGTACGGGACGGGACAATGAGCAGTTCTTC.

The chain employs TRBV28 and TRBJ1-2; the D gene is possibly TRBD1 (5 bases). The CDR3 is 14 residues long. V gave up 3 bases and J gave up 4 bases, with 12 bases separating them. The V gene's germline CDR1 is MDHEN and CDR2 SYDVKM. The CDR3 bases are TGTGCCAGCAGTTTCGTGGACGGGACCTATGGCTACACCTTC. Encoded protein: CASSFVDGTYGYTF.

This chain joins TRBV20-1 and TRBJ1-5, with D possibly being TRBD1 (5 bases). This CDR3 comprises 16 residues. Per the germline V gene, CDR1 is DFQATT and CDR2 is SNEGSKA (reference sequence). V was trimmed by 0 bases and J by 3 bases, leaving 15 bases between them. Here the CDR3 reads CSARDDGDSLNQPQHF. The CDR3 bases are TGCAGTGCTAGAGATGATGGAGACAGTCTCAATCAGCCCCAGCATTTT.

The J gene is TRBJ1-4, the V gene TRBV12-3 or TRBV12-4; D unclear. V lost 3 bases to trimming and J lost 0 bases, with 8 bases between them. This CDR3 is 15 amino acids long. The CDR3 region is CASSFGEATNEKLFF. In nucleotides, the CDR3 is TGTGCCAGCAGTTTCGGAGAAGCAACTAATGAAAAACTGTTTTTT.